This TCR beta chain was found in a study of blood T cell repertoires in COVID-19. The repertoire was sequenced with immunoSEQ multiplex PCR; TCRdb's copy has only in-frame clones and lacks some. The sample yields roughly 130,000 clones, approximately 86% seen once. Trimming cost V 6 bases and J 6 bases; bases outside gene matches: 14. Germline V gives CDR1 DFQATT, CDR2 SNEGSKA (reference sequence). This CDR3 region has 16 residues. All recovered Cohort 3 donors got two negative PCRs, got clearance, or saw symptom resolution. The rearrangement uses TRBV20-1 and TRBJ2-2, with 9 bases fitting TRBD1. This clonotype was sampled from a woman aged 45 to 65 who had recovered from COVID-19. Specimen: PBMCs or T cells enriched from blood (not recorded which). CDR3 sequence reads: CSASPGTGFRAGELFF. CDR3 DNA: TGCAGTGCAAGTCCCGGGACAGGGTTTCGCGCCGGGGAGCTGTTTTTT.